This is a list of T cell receptor beta chains from one sample in a study of cytomegalovirus exposure and HLA in healthy donors. Data came from immunoSEQ multiplex PCR; TCRdb stores just in-frame clones and leaves some out. The sample includes roughly 86,000 clones, 90% to 96% of them seen just once. Material: PBMCs. Receptors originate from a man between 18 and 29 years old in good health and CMV-seropositive. CDR3s include the opening cysteine and the closing phenylalanine or tryptophan. A D gene is named only where the DNA matches it firmly. Clone size appears in some rows only: once, few, many, or a class for an expanded clone.

D gene: TRBD1
clone size: NA
J gene: TRBJ2-7
V gene: TRBV28
CDR3 DNA: TGTGCCAGCAGCCGGACAGGGAGCTCCTACGAGCAGTACTTC
CDR3 protein: CASSRTGSSYEQYF

D gene: NA
clone size: NA
J gene: TRBJ2-5
V gene: TRBV5-1
CDR3 DNA: TGCGCCAGCAGCTTGGAGTTGGGCGAGACCCAGTACTTC
CDR3 protein: CASSLELGETQYF

D gene: NA
clone size: NA
J gene: TRBJ1-2
V gene: TRBV19
CDR3 DNA: TGTGCCAGTAGTATTTTCAGCTATGGCTACACCTTC
CDR3 protein: CASSIFSYGYTF

D gene: NA
clone size: NA
J gene: TRBJ2-7
V gene: TRBV4-1
CDR3 DNA: TGCGCCAGCAGCCAAGTTTGGGACACCGCCTACGAGCAGTACTTC
CDR3 protein: CASSQVWDTAYEQYF

D gene: TRBD1
clone size: NA
J gene: TRBJ1-1
V gene: TRBV15
CDR3 DNA: TGTGCCACCAGCACGTTACAGGGGAGGAACACTGAAGCTTTCTTT
CDR3 protein: CATSTLQGRNTEAFF

D gene: NA
clone size: once
J gene: TRBJ2-5
V gene: TRBV25-1
CDR3 DNA: TGTGCCAGCAGTGATCGGGGGGCCGGGGAGACCCAGTACTTC
CDR3 protein: CASSDRGAGETQYF

D gene: TRBD1
clone size: NA
J gene: TRBJ1-2
V gene: TRBV29-1
CDR3 DNA: TGCAGCGTTGAGGGACAGGGATTATATGGCTACACCTTC
CDR3 protein: CSVEGQGLYGYTF

D gene: TRBD2
clone size: NA
J gene: TRBJ2-1
V gene: TRBV9
CDR3 DNA: TGTGCCAGCAGCGTAGGGGGGACTAGATGGGGGGACAATGAGCAGTTCTTC
CDR3 protein: CASSVGGTRWGDNEQFF

D gene: TRBD1
clone size: NA
J gene: TRBJ1-3
V gene: TRBV2
CDR3 DNA: TGTGCCAGCAGAGGGACAGTCTCTGGAAACACCATATATTTT
CDR3 protein: CASRGTVSGNTIYF

D gene: NA
clone size: NA
J gene: TRBJ1-2
V gene: TRBV11-2
CDR3 DNA: TGTGCCAGCAGCTTAGCCGCAGGGAACTATGGCTACACCTTC
CDR3 protein: CASSLAAGNYGYTF

D gene: TRBD2
clone size: NA
J gene: TRBJ2-1
V gene: TRBV30
CDR3 DNA: TGTGCCTGGAGTGCGGGAGCGGGAGGACCCAGCTCCTACAATGAGCAGTTCTTC
CDR3 protein: CAWSAGAGGPSSYNEQFF

D gene: TRBD2
clone size: NA
J gene: TRBJ2-5
V gene: TRBV6-5
CDR3 DNA: TGTGCCAGCAGTTACGGGGGGGTTCCCCAAGAGACCCAGTACTTC
CDR3 protein: CASSYGGVPQETQYF

D gene: TRBD2
clone size: NA
J gene: TRBJ2-7
V gene: TRBV7-2
CDR3 DNA: TGTGCCAGCAGCTTAGGTTATTCCGCCACTAGCGGGTTGGAGCAGTACTTC
CDR3 protein: CASSLGYSATSGLEQYF

D gene: TRBD1
clone size: NA
J gene: TRBJ2-7
V gene: TRBV6-5
CDR3 DNA: TGTGCCAGCAGTTATTCGTGGACAGGGTTCTACGAGCAGTACTTC
CDR3 protein: CASSYSWTGFYEQYF

D gene: NA
clone size: NA
J gene: TRBJ1-2
V gene: TRBV6-5
CDR3 DNA: TGTGCCAGCAGTCCCGGGACAACCACCAGGGATGGCTACACCTTC
CDR3 protein: CASSPGTTTRDGYTF

D gene: TRBD1
clone size: once
J gene: TRBJ1-5
V gene: TRBV15
CDR3 DNA: TGTGCCACCAGCGCGACAGGGTCCGGATATAGCAATCAGCCCCAGCATTTT
CDR3 protein: CATSATGSGYSNQPQHF

D gene: NA
clone size: NA
J gene: TRBJ2-3
V gene: TRBV5-1
CDR3 DNA: TGCGCCAGCAGCTTGGAGCGGACTAGCACAGATACGCAGTATTTT
CDR3 protein: CASSLERTSTDTQYF

D gene: TRBD2
clone size: NA
J gene: TRBJ2-3
V gene: TRBV7-6
CDR3 DNA: TGTGCCAGCAGCTTAGTAGTCGGGCTAGCGGGGCTGGCAACTAGCACAGATACGCAGTATTTT
CDR3 protein: CASSLVVGLAGLATSTDTQYF

D gene: NA
clone size: NA
J gene: TRBJ1-2
V gene: TRBV4-1
CDR3 DNA: TGCGCCAGCAGCCAACTCTCCAGGTTAAAGTATGATGGCTACACCTTC
CDR3 protein: CASSQLSRLKYDGYTF

D gene: NA
clone size: NA
J gene: TRBJ2-7
V gene: TRBV5-1
CDR3 DNA: TGCGCCAGCAGCTTAGAGGGCGCCTACGAGCAGTACTTC
CDR3 protein: CASSLEGAYEQYF

D gene: TRBD1
clone size: NA
J gene: TRBJ1-2
V gene: TRBV28
CDR3 DNA: TGTGCCAGCAGGGGAACAGGGGGCAACTATGGCTACACCTTC
CDR3 protein: CASRGTGGNYGYTF

D gene: TRBD1
clone size: NA
J gene: TRBJ2-1
V gene: TRBV12-5
CDR3 DNA: TGTGCTAGTGGTTTGACCGAGCTAGGGACAGGGGATAACAATGAGCAGTTCTTC
CDR3 protein: CASGLTELGTGDNNEQFF

D gene: NA
clone size: NA
J gene: TRBJ1-1
V gene: TRBV19
CDR3 DNA: TGTGCCAGCGTTTCACGGGTTAACACTGAAGCTTTCTTT
CDR3 protein: CASVSRVNTEAFF

D gene: NA
clone size: NA
J gene: TRBJ2-2
V gene: TRBV5-1
CDR3 DNA: TGCGCCAGCAGCTTGGTTAGCGGAGCCACCGGGGAGCTGTTTTTT
CDR3 protein: CASSLVSGATGELFF

D gene: NA
clone size: NA
J gene: TRBJ2-2
V gene: TRBV5-1
CDR3 DNA: TGCGCCAGCACCATACGGGGATCGAACACCGGGGAGCTGTTTTTT
CDR3 protein: CASTIRGSNTGELFF

D gene: TRBD2
clone size: once
J gene: TRBJ2-7
V gene: TRBV5-1
CDR3 DNA: TGCGCCAGCAGCTCTAGACTAGCGGGAGCCTACGAGCAGTACTTC
CDR3 protein: CASSSRLAGAYEQYF

D gene: NA
clone size: NA
J gene: TRBJ1-1
V gene: TRBV27
CDR3 DNA: TGTGCCAGCAGTTTTCGAGGAATGGCTGAAGCTTTCTTT
CDR3 protein: CASSFRGMAEAFF

D gene: TRBD1
clone size: NA
J gene: TRBJ1-1
V gene: TRBV5-4
CDR3 DNA: TGTGCCAGCAGCTGGGGGACAGTAACGAACACTGAAGCTTTCTTT
CDR3 protein: CASSWGTVTNTEAFF

D gene: TRBD2
clone size: NA
J gene: TRBJ2-5
V gene: TRBV6-5
CDR3 DNA: TGTGCCACCGGACTAGCGCAAGAGACCCAGTACTTC
CDR3 protein: CATGLAQETQYF

D gene: TRBD1
clone size: NA
J gene: TRBJ2-1
V gene: TRBV27
CDR3 DNA: TGTGCCAGCACCCCAGGACAGGCTATATACAATGAGCAGTTCTTC
CDR3 protein: CASTPGQAIYNEQFF

D gene: NA
clone size: NA
J gene: TRBJ2-7
V gene: TRBV6-5
CDR3 DNA: TGTGCCAGCAGTTATAGCGAGCAGTACTTC
CDR3 protein: CASSYSEQYF

D gene: TRBD1
clone size: NA
J gene: TRBJ1-2
V gene: TRBV7-9
CDR3 DNA: TGTGCCAGCAGCTCTTGGGACAGGGTGGTCGAGGGAGGCTACACCTTC
CDR3 protein: CASSSWDRVVEGGYTF

D gene: TRBD2
clone size: NA
J gene: TRBJ2-1
V gene: TRBV29-1
CDR3 DNA: TGCAGCGTGATGACTAGCGGGAGACGGAATGAGCAGTTCTTC
CDR3 protein: CSVMTSGRRNEQFF

D gene: NA
clone size: few
J gene: TRBJ1-5
V gene: TRBV27
CDR3 DNA: TGTGCCAGCAGTCTAGGGGTATCCGGGCAGCCCCAGCATTTT
CDR3 protein: CASSLGVSGQPQHF

D gene: NA
clone size: NA
J gene: TRBJ2-2
V gene: TRBV9
CDR3 DNA: TGTGCCAGCAGCGGCCCTTTGCGTAGCGGATACACCGGGGAGCTGTTTTTT
CDR3 protein: CASSGPLRSGYTGELFF

D gene: TRBD1
clone size: NA
J gene: TRBJ1-4
V gene: TRBV9
CDR3 DNA: TGTGCCAGCAGCGTCAACCCGGGACAGGGATATGAAAAACTGTTTTTT
CDR3 protein: CASSVNPGQGYEKLFF

D gene: TRBD1
clone size: few
J gene: TRBJ2-7
V gene: TRBV18
CDR3 DNA: TGTGCCAGCTCACCGAGACAGGGGGGCGGCTACGAGCAGTACTTC
CDR3 protein: CASSPRQGGGYEQYF

D gene: TRBD1
clone size: NA
J gene: TRBJ1-4
V gene: TRBV13
CDR3 DNA: TGTGCCAGCAGCCATGGGGGACAGGTGAATGAAAAACTGTTTTTT
CDR3 protein: CASSHGGQVNEKLFF

D gene: TRBD1
clone size: NA
J gene: TRBJ1-2
V gene: TRBV5-6
CDR3 DNA: TGTGCCAGCAGCTTAATGGGACAGGGTAACTATGGCTACACCTTC
CDR3 protein: CASSLMGQGNYGYTF

D gene: NA
clone size: NA
J gene: TRBJ2-5
V gene: TRBV4-2
CDR3 DNA: TGTGCCAGCAGCCCAACGGTATATGGAGAGACCCAGTACTTC
CDR3 protein: CASSPTVYGETQYF

D gene: NA
clone size: NA
J gene: TRBJ1-2
V gene: TRBV19
CDR3 DNA: TGTGCCAGTAGTTTGGCAGACTATGGCTACACCTTC
CDR3 protein: CASSLADYGYTF

D gene: NA
clone size: NA
J gene: TRBJ2-7
V gene: TRBV28
CDR3 DNA: TGTGCCAGCAGTGCCCCCCGACAGGCGACCTACGAGCAGTACTTC
CDR3 protein: CASSAPRQATYEQYF

D gene: NA
clone size: NA
J gene: TRBJ2-1
V gene: TRBV28
CDR3 DNA: TGTGCCAGCAGATTTAGGACAGTGTACAATGAGCAGTTCTTC
CDR3 protein: CASRFRTVYNEQFF

D gene: NA
clone size: NA
J gene: TRBJ2-7
V gene: TRBV6-1
CDR3 DNA: TGTGCCAGCAAGGGGTACGAGCAGTACTTC
CDR3 protein: CASKGYEQYF

D gene: TRBD2
clone size: NA
J gene: TRBJ2-7
V gene: TRBV6-5
CDR3 DNA: TGTGCCAGCAGTTACTCGACCGGACTAGCGGGATTCGAGCAGTACTTC
CDR3 protein: CASSYSTGLAGFEQYF

D gene: TRBD1
clone size: NA
J gene: TRBJ2-7
V gene: TRBV10-1
CDR3 DNA: TGCGCCAGCAGTGGAAGGACAGGGGTAAGTTACGAGCAGTACTTC
CDR3 protein: CASSGRTGVSYEQYF

D gene: TRBD1
clone size: NA
J gene: TRBJ1-2
V gene: TRBV2
CDR3 DNA: TGTGCCAGCAGATTCGACAGGGGGCGGGTGGATGGCTACACCTTC
CDR3 protein: CASRFDRGRVDGYTF

D gene: NA
clone size: NA
J gene: TRBJ2-3
V gene: TRBV2
CDR3 DNA: TGTGCCAGCAGCGAAGCGACGGGGTACTTT
CDR3 protein: CASSEATGYF

D gene: NA
clone size: NA
J gene: TRBJ1-2
V gene: TRBV2
CDR3 DNA: TGTGCCAGCAGTGTAGTGTCAGGCGTCGCTGGCTACACCTTC
CDR3 protein: CASSVVSGVAGYTF

D gene: NA
clone size: NA
J gene: TRBJ2-3
V gene: TRBV11-2
CDR3 DNA: TGTGCCAGCAGCTTCACGATCGGGGGCACAGATACGCAGTATTTT
CDR3 protein: CASSFTIGGTDTQYF

D gene: TRBD1
clone size: NA
J gene: TRBJ1-2
V gene: TRBV30
CDR3 DNA: TGTGCCTGGAGCCCGGACAGGGGGTGGGATGGCTACACCTTC
CDR3 protein: CAWSPDRGWDGYTF

D gene: TRBD2
clone size: NA
J gene: TRBJ2-7
V gene: TRBV7-9
CDR3 DNA: TGTGCCAGCAGCTTACCGGGTAGCGGGAGCAATCACTTC
CDR3 protein: CASSLPGSGSNHF

D gene: NA
clone size: NA
J gene: TRBJ2-3
V gene: TRBV9
CDR3 DNA: TGTGCCAGCAGCCCCATTGTGGAGACGCAGTATTTT
CDR3 protein: CASSPIVETQYF

D gene: NA
clone size: NA
J gene: TRBJ2-3
V gene: TRBV6-4
CDR3 DNA: TGTGCCAGCAGTGACTCTAGCGTCTACCCCGTGAATACGCAGTATTTT
CDR3 protein: CASSDSSVYPVNTQYF

D gene: NA
clone size: NA
J gene: TRBJ2-7
V gene: TRBV7-9
CDR3 DNA: TGTGCCAGCGGGTCAGGCCCCCTCGAGCAGTACTTC
CDR3 protein: CASGSGPLEQYF